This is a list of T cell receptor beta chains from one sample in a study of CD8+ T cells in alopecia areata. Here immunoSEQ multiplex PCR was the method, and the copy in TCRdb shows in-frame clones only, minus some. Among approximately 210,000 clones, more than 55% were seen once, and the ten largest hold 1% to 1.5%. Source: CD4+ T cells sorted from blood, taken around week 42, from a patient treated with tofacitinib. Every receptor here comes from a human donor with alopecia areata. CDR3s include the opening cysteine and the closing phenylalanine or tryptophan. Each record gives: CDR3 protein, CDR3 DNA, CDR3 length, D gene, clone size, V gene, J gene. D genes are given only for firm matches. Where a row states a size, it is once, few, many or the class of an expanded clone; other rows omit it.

cdr3_aa: CAWTDKGTGALYGYTF
cdr3_nt: TGTGCCTGGACAGATAAGGGGACAGGGGCTCTATATGGCTACACCTTC
cdr3_length: 16
d_call: TRBD1
clone_size: .
v_call: TRBV30
j_call: TRBJ1-2

cdr3_aa: CASSVETDNQPQHF
cdr3_nt: TGTGCCAGCAGTGTGGAAACGGATAATCAGCCCCAGCATTTT
cdr3_length: 14
d_call: .
clone_size: .
v_call: TRBV2
j_call: TRBJ1-5

cdr3_aa: CASTKGGDTQYF
cdr3_nt: TGTGCCAGCACCAAAGGCGGGGATACGCAGTATTTT
cdr3_length: 12
d_call: .
clone_size: .
v_call: TRBV14
j_call: TRBJ2-3

cdr3_aa: CASSQGAASNEQFF
cdr3_nt: TGCGCCAGCAGCCAAGGGGCAGCCTCCAATGAGCAGTTCTTC
cdr3_length: 14
d_call: .
clone_size: .
v_call: TRBV5-1
j_call: TRBJ2-1

cdr3_aa: CASSRTDTQYF
cdr3_nt: TGTGCCAGCAGCCGCACAGATACGCAGTATTTT
cdr3_length: 11
d_call: .
clone_size: few
v_call: TRBV7-9
j_call: TRBJ2-3

cdr3_aa: CASSVSGPNTGELFF
cdr3_nt: TGTGCCAGCAGTGTAAGCGGGCCGAACACCGGGGAGCTGTTTTTT
cdr3_length: 15
d_call: .
clone_size: .
v_call: TRBV27
j_call: TRBJ2-2

cdr3_aa: CASSLGTSGAYNEQFF
cdr3_nt: TGTGCCAGCAGCTTGGGGACTAGCGGGGCATACAATGAGCAGTTCTTC
cdr3_length: 16
d_call: TRBD2
clone_size: .
v_call: TRBV5-5
j_call: TRBJ2-1

cdr3_aa: CASMVEGSQPQHF
cdr3_nt: TGTGCCAGCATGGTGGAGGGCAGCCAGCCCCAGCATTTT
cdr3_length: 13
d_call: .
clone_size: .
v_call: TRBV25-1
j_call: TRBJ1-5

cdr3_aa: CSGSENSNQPQHF
cdr3_nt: TGCAGCGGGTCAGAGAATAGCAATCAGCCCCAGCATTTT
cdr3_length: 13
d_call: .
clone_size: .
v_call: TRBV29-1
j_call: TRBJ1-5

cdr3_aa: CSVADPGYGYTF
cdr3_nt: TGCAGCGTTGCAGACCCCGGATATGGCTACACCTTC
cdr3_length: 12
d_call: .
clone_size: once
v_call: TRBV29-1
j_call: TRBJ1-2